This T cell receptor beta chain originates from a study of a mutant IDH1 vaccine in newly diagnosed glioma. The V gene end was trimmed by 2 bases and the J gene end by 0 bases; junction bases not matched to a gene: 8. The germline V gene has CDR1 SGHKS and CDR2 YYEKEE (reference sequence). The CDR3 extends over 17 amino acids. Indicated time point: baseline, week 1 (first vaccination visit). Described treatment: pre-vaccination baseline after standard-of-care therapy. Profiling relied on immunoSEQ multiplex PCR, and the TCRdb table lists in-frame clones only, not all of them. In the table there are approximately 92,000 clones, around three quarters of which are singletons.

Sequenced material: PBMCs, taken from a glioma patient treated with radiotherapy, temozolomide or both. This receptor was taken from a man aged 40-50 years with glioma. V gene TRBV5-5 combines with J gene TRBJ1-3; the match to TRBD1 covers 7 bases. The CDR3 loop reads CASSFIGGVSSGNTIYF. CDR3 DNA: TGTGCCAGCAGCTTTATAGGGGGCGTCAGCTCTGGAAACACCATATATTTT.